The next 28 T cell receptor beta chains were all read from a single sample in a study of cytomegalovirus exposure and HLA in healthy donors (dated by TCRdb to 2016 to 2017). Library creation used the immunoSEQ multiplex PCR assay. A mixture of 60 forward primers for TCR Vbeta segments and 13 reverse primers for TCR Jbeta segments was used in the multiplex PCR. TCRdb re-hosts the immuneACCESS table, in-frame sequences only. Its copies lack some clones; in the studies checked, an unresolved V gene accounts for under half of them, and the cause for the rest is not known. In this sample the table shows some 150,000 clones, less than 80% of which occur a single time. Under 2% of the sample goes to the ten largest clones. Source material: PBMCs. These receptors all come from a female donor in good health and CMV-seropositive.

V is TRBV5-1 and J is TRBJ2-2; D not resolved. Germline V gene sequence: CDR1 SGHRS, CDR2 YFSETQ. The CDR3 consists of 16 residues. V was shortened by 2 bases and J by 0 bases, with 11 bases between the two germline ends. CDR3 region: CASSFLAVANTGELFF. The CDR3 DNA reads TGCGCCAGCAGCTTTTTAGCAGTCGCGAACACCGGGGAGCTGTTTTTT.

The chain carries TRBV28 and TRBJ1-5; tentative D call: TRBD1 (5 bases). Germline V lookup: CDR1 MDHEN, CDR2 SYDVKM. The V and J ends lost 3 bases and 4 bases respectively, with 13 bases between them. The CDR3 runs to 15 residues. The CDR3 DNA sequence: TGTGCCAGCAGTTTTAGGACATCGTTTAATCAGCCCCAGCATTTT. Its protein product is CASSFRTSFNQPQHF.

The rearrangement uses TRBV6-1 and TRBJ2-7; the match to TRBD1 covers 12 bases. Germline CDR1 reads MNHNS; CDR2 reads SASEGT. V was clipped by 10 bases and J by 6 bases; unmatched bases: 10. The CDR3 sequence is 14 residues long. The CDR3 reads CAIGRDRGRFEQYF. CDR3 nucleotides: TGTGCCATCGGCCGGGACAGGGGGCGCTTCGAGCAGTACTTC.

The chain employs TRBV6-1 and TRBJ1-5, with a weak D call TRBD1 (5 bases). Between the trimmed V and J ends, which lost 4 bases and 5 bases, there was a span of 12 bases. The CDR3 has 14 amino acids. Germline V gives CDR1 MNHNS, CDR2 SASEGT. The chain's CDR3 is CASSANQGYQPQHF. CDR3 nucleotide sequence: TGTGCCAGCAGTGCCAACCAGGGTTATCAGCCCCAGCATTTT.

This sequence joins TRBV11-3 and TRBJ2-7; 10 nucleotides line up with TRBD1. V shed 2 bases and J 7 bases; nucleotides not matched to a gene: 8. The length of the CDR3 is 15 residues. Germline CDR1 is SGHNT and CDR2 is YENEEA. The CDR3 nucleotides are TGTGCCAGCAGCTTATCCGGGACAGGGGTAAAGGAGCAGTACTTC. As protein: CASSLSGTGVKEQYF.

The chain links TRBV4-2 to TRBJ1-4; D uncertain. Looked up from germline, CDR1 is LGHNA and CDR2 is YNFKEQ. This CDR3 has 15 residues. V was cut by 1 base and J by 4 bases, with 10 bases left in between. DNA for the CDR3: TGTGCCAGCAGCCAAGCAGGTCGCGATAATGAAAAACTGTTTTTT. Protein: CASSQAGRDNEKLFF.

Turning to this clone: Compared with germline, one end of the junction differs, possibly owing to a read error. The CDR3 region is CASSGPGFYGQYF. The CDR3 DNA reads TGTGCCAGTAGCGGGCCGGGATTCTACGGGCAGTACTTC. The chain uses TRBV19 and TRBJ2-7; tentative D call: TRBD2 (5 bases). Looked up from germline, CDR1 is LNHDA and CDR2 is SQIVND (reference sequence). There are 13 residues in the CDR3.

Only a few counts were recorded for this clone. CDR3 in DNA: TGTGCCAGCAGCTTAGGGGACAGGGGGCGGGAGACCCAGTACTTC. Encoded protein: CASSLGDRGRETQYF. This chain links TRBV5-5 with TRBJ2-5; TRBD1 matches 12 bases. The CDR3 totals 15 residues. J was trimmed by 5 bases and V by 2 bases; bases with no gene match: 4. The germline CDR1 and CDR2 sequences are SGHKS and YYEKEE (reference sequence).

This clone was found once. The chain uses TRBV19 and TRBJ2-6, with a possible D match to TRBD1 (6 bases). Germline loops: CDR1 LNHDA, CDR2 SQIVND (reference sequence). The CDR3 runs to 18 residues. V was clipped by 4 bases and J by 6 bases, with 22 bases between them. The CDR3 bases are TGTGCCAGTAGTAGCCTTGGGACACGGGCCCGCCTGGCCAACGTCCTGACTTTC. Translating gives CASSSLGTRARLANVLTF. Together with reference TRBV19 and TRBJ2-6, the CDR3 gives the full variable domain: DGGITQSPKYLFRKEGQNVTLSCEQNLNHDAMYWYRQDPGQGLRLIYYSQIVNDFQKGDIAEGYSVSREKKESFPLTVTSAQKNPTAFYLCASSSLGTRARLANVLTFGAGSRLTVL.

The V call is TRBV6-1, the J call TRBJ1-5; TRBD1 matches 11 bases. The length of the CDR3 is 16 residues. V shed 3 bases and J 7 bases; nucleotides not matched to a gene: 8. CDR1 MNHNS and CDR2 SASEGT come from the germline V gene. The CDR3 loop reads CASSDPDRGPGQPQHF. CDR3 sequence (DNA): TGTGCCAGCAGTGACCCGGACAGGGGGCCCGGACAGCCCCAGCATTTT.

The chain couples TRBV28 to TRBJ2-5; 7 positions agree with TRBD1. The CDR3 is made up of 15 amino acids. Trimming removed 5 bases from V and 2 bases from J; junction bases left unmatched: 8. Germline loops: CDR1 MDHEN, CDR2 SYDVKM. CDR3 nucleotides: TGTGCCAGCAGTCCGACAGGGAGTAAACAAGAGACCCAGTACTTC. Its translation is CASSPTGSKQETQYF.

The CDR3 DNA reads TGTGCCAGCAGGGGGAGAAACTACGAGCAGTACTTC. It encodes CASRGRNYEQYF. V and J are TRBV6-5 and TRBJ2-7; a weak D match, TRBD2 (5 bases). Deletions cut 6 bases from V and 3 bases from J, with 9 bases between. CDR1 is MNHEY and CDR2 is SVGAGI in the germline V gene. This CDR3 has 12 residues.

The chain joins TRBV30 to TRBJ1-1, with a tentative D call TRBD1 (5 bases). Germline-derived CDR1 and CDR2 are GTSNPN and SVGIG (reference sequence). The CDR3 has 13 amino acids. V was cut by 8 bases and J by 1 base, with 14 bases left in between. The CDR3 spells CAGRGTGNTEAFF. CDR3 bases: TGTGCCGGAAGGGGCACAGGGAACACTGAAGCTTTCTTT. The full variable domain, with the rest looked up from reference TRBV30 and TRBJ1-1, is SQTIHQWPATLVQPVGSPLSLECTVEGTSNPNLYWYRQAAGRGLQLLFYSVGIGQISSEVPQNLSASRPQDRQFILSSKKLLLSDSGFYLCAGRGTGNTEAFFGQGTRLTVV.

V gene TRBV12-5 combines with J gene TRBJ1-2; TRBD1 might be the D (5 bases). Germline CDR1 reads LGHNT; CDR2 reads FRNRAP. V was clipped by 6 bases and J by 7 bases, with 15 bases between them. The CDR3 covers 13 residues. The chain's CDR3 is CASGYGGAGGYTF. The CDR3 region has the DNA TGTGCTAGTGGGTACGGAGGGGCTGGTGGCTACACCTTC.

The chain combines TRBV7-6 with TRBJ2-1, with 11 bases matching TRBD2. The germline gives CDR1 SGHVS, CDR2 FNYEAQ. The CDR3 extends over 16 amino acids. V shed 4 bases, J shed 1 base, and the junction held 3 bases outside the gene matches. The CDR3 DNA follows: TGTGCCAGCAGCTACCTAGCGGGGGGATCCTACAATGAGCAGTTCTTC. Residues: CASSYLAGGSYNEQFF.

Turning to this clone: Sequence at one end of the junction differs from germline and may be a read error. The gene calls are TRBV5-1 and TRBJ2-3; weak D call: TRBD2 (6 bases). The CDR3 consists of 15 residues. Germline V gene sequence: CDR1 SGHRS, CDR2 YFSETQ. The CDR3 reads CASRLVAVNTDTQYF. DNA of the CDR3: TGCGCCAGCAGGTTGGTAGCGGTTAACACAGATACGCAGTATTTT.

This clone was detected only a few times. This chain links TRBV28 with TRBJ2-7; 7 nucleotides line up with TRBD1. CDR3 length equals 14 residues. The germline gives CDR1 MDHEN, CDR2 SYDVKM. Trimming took 8 bases from V and 1 from J; bases not matched to a gene: 8. The CDR3: CASSKARGSYEQYF. DNA of the CDR3: TGTGCCAGCTCCAAGGCCAGGGGGTCCTACGAGCAGTACTTC.

The V gene is TRBV5-1, the J gene TRBJ2-5; 8 positions match TRBD2. CDR3 length: 14 residues. V trimming: 4 bases; J trimming: 5 bases; junction bases outside the gene matches: 7. CDR1 is SGHRS, CDR2 YFSETQ, per germline. In DNA, the CDR3 is TGCGCCAGCAGCGGCAACAGCGGGGGTGAGACCCAGTACTTC. Protein product: CASSGNSGGETQYF.

The genes are TRBV5-1 and TRBJ2-1; 7 positions match TRBD1. V lost 0 bases to trimming and J lost 4 bases; unmatched junction nucleotides: 7. In germline, CDR1 is SGHRS, CDR2 YFSETQ. The CDR3 sequence is 16 residues long. CDR3: CASSLARGPGYNEQFF. As DNA, the CDR3 is TGCGCCAGCAGCTTGGCTAGGGGGCCCGGGTACAATGAGCAGTTCTTC.

The chain carries TRBV6-5 and TRBJ2-7, with D maybe TRBD1 (5 bases). The CDR3 loop spans 16 amino acids. Germline values: CDR1 MNHEY, CDR2 SVGAGI. The V end was cut by 0 bases, the J end by 4 bases, with 16 bases between. The CDR3 sequence is CASSYSLGLLEYEQYF. Here the CDR3 DNA reads TGTGCCAGCAGTTACTCGCTGGGGCTCCTAGAATACGAGCAGTACTTC.

The chain joins TRBV27 to TRBJ1-2; unclear D gene. The CDR3 is 16 residues long. CDR1 MNHEY and CDR2 SMNVEV come from the germline V gene (reference sequence). Trimming removed 1 base at V and 6 bases at J, with 18 bases between. Here the CDR3 reads CASSLYFGRTGDGYTF. CDR3 sequence (DNA): TGTGCCAGCAGTTTATATTTCGGGAGGACGGGAGATGGCTACACCTTC.

This clone turned up a few times. The CDR3 DNA sequence: TGTGCCAGCAGTCCGACAGGGATGGGGCACGAGCAGTACTTC. Amino acid sequence: CASSPTGMGHEQYF. The chain recombines TRBV27 with TRBJ2-7; TRBD1 aligns across 7 bases. Germline CDR1 MNHEY, CDR2 SMNVEV (reference sequence). The CDR3 has 14 residues. Germline trimming cut 5 bases from V and 5 bases from J; bases unmatched to any gene: 9.

The J gene is TRBJ2-2, the V gene TRBV10-3, with D possibly being TRBD1 (6 bases). CDR1 is ENHRY, CDR2 SYGVKD, per germline. There are 14 residues in the CDR3. With 0 bases removed from V and 4 bases from J, the gap between germline ends came to 6 bases. The CDR3 sequence: CAISESGGTGELFF. The CDR3 bases are TGTGCCATCAGTGAGTCAGGGGGCACCGGGGAGCTGTTTTTT.

Details on this clone: The identical CDR3 is also encoded by other nucleotide sequences in the sample. V and J are TRBV5-1 and TRBJ1-3; 9 bases align to TRBD1. CDR1 and CDR2 (germline): SGHRS, YFSETQ. This CDR3 is built from 16 residues. J lost 0 bases, V lost 0 bases, and 1 base had no gene match. The CDR3 DNA reads TGCGCCAGCAGCTTGGGGGACAGGGTCTCTGGAAACACCATATATTTT. Protein sequence: CASSLGDRVSGNTIYF.

The chain employs TRBV5-1 and TRBJ1-2; 10 bases agree with TRBD1. After removal of 4 bases from V and 6 bases from J, the junction contained 15 bases not matched to a gene. This CDR3 is 17 amino acids long. CDR1 is SGHRS and CDR2 is YFSETQ in the germline V gene. The CDR3 is CASSPSRDRGEHDGYTF. CDR3 nucleotides: TGCGCCAGCAGCCCGTCCCGGGACAGGGGTGAGCACGATGGCTACACCTTC.

This clone was observed a single time. The chain uses TRBV29-1 and TRBJ2-1, with D unresolved. The CDR3 is 12 amino acids. Trimming left V 2 bases short and J 6 bases short, with 8 bases between. Germline CDR1 SQVTM, CDR2 ANQGSEA. This CDR3 is CSVELSSNEQFF. The CDR3 DNA is TGCAGCGTTGAATTGTCGAGCAATGAGCAGTTCTTC.

V is TRBV19 and J is TRBJ2-2; possibly TRBD1 for D (6 bases). The V end lost 4 bases, the J end lost 6 bases, and 12 bases lay between the germline ends. The CDR3 length is 14 residues. CDR1 is LNHDA, CDR2 SQIVND, per germline (reference sequence). This CDR3 is CASSRRQAAGELFF. The CDR3 coding sequence is TGTGCCAGTAGTAGGAGACAGGCTGCCGGGGAGCTGTTTTTT. Filled out from reference TRBV19 and TRBJ2-2, the complete variable domain reads DGGITQSPKYLFRKEGQNVTLSCEQNLNHDAMYWYRQDPGQGLRLIYYSQIVNDFQKGDIAEGYSVSREKKESFPLTVTSAQKNPTAFYLCASSRRQAAGELFFGEGSRLTVL.

This chain links TRBV19 with TRBJ1-5; D gene unclear. The CDR3 spans 17 residues. The V end lost 1 base, the J end lost 9 bases, and 22 bases lay between the germline ends. From germline, CDR1 is LNHDA and CDR2 SQIVND (reference sequence). The CDR3 DNA reads TGTGCCAGTAGTATAGGTATGGCGGACTTTAGTTTCCGGCCCCAGCATTTT. As protein: CASSIGMADFSFRPQHF.